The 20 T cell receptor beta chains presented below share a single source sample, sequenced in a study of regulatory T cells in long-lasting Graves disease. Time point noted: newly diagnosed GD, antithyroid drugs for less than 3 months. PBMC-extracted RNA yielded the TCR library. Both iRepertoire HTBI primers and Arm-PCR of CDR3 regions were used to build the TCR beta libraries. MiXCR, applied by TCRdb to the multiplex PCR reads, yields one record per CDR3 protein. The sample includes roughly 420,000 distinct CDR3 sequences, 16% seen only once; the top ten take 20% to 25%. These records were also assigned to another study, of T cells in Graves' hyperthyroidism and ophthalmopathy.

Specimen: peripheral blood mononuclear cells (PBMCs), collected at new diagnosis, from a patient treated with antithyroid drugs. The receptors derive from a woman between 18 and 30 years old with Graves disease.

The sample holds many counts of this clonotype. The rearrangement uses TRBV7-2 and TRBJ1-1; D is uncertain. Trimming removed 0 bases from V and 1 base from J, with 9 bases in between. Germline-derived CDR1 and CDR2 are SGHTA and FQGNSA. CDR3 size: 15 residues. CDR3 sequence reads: CASSLAGRGNTEAFF. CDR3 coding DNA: TGTGCCAGCAGCTTAGCGGGCCGCGGGAACACTGAAGCTTTCTTT.

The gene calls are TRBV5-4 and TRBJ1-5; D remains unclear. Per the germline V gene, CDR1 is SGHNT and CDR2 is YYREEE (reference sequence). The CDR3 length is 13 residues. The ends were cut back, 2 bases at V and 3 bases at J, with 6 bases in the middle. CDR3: CASSLRPNQPQHF. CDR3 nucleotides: TGTGCCAGCAGCTTAAGGCCCAATCAGCCCCAGCATTTT.

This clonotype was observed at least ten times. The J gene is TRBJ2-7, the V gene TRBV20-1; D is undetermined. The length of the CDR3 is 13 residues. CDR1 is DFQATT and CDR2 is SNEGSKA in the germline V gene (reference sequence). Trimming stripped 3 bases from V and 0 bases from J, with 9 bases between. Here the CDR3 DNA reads TGCAGTGCTAGTGTTCCTTACTCCTACGAGCAGTACTTC. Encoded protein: CSASVPYSYEQYF.

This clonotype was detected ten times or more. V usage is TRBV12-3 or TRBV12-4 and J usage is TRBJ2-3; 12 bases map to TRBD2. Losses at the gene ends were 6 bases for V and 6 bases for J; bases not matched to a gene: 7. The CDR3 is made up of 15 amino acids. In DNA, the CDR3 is TGTGCCAGCAGACCTAGCGGGAGGGCCAGGGATACGCAGTATTTT. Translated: CASRPSGRARDTQYF.

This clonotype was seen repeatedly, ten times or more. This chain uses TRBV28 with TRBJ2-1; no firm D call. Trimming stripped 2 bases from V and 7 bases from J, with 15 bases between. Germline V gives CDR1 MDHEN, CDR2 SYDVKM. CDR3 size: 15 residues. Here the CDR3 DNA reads TGTGCCAGCAGTTTACCGCCAGGAAGCTGGAATGAGCAGTTCTTC. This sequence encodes CASSLPPGSWNEQFF.

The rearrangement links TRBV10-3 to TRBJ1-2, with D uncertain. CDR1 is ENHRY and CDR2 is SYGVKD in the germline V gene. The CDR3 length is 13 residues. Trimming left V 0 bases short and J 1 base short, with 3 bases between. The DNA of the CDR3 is TGTGCCATCAGTGAGTCGGATAACTATGGCTACACCTTC. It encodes CAISESDNYGYTF.

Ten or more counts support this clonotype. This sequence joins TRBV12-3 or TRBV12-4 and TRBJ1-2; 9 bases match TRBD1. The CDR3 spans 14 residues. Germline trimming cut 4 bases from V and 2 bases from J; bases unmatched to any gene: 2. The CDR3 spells CASSYGQGNYGYTF. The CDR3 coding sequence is TGTGCCAGCAGTTACGGACAGGGGAACTATGGCTACACCTTC.

In nucleotides, the CDR3 is TGTGCCAGCAGCTTATTGAATGGCTACACCTTC. This gives the protein CASSLLNGYTF. The rearrangement uses TRBV7-2 and TRBJ1-2, with no clear D. Between the trimmed V and J ends, which lost 2 bases and 6 bases, there was a span of 4 bases. The germline V gene encodes CDR1 SGHTA and CDR2 FQGNSA. This CDR3 contains 11 residues.

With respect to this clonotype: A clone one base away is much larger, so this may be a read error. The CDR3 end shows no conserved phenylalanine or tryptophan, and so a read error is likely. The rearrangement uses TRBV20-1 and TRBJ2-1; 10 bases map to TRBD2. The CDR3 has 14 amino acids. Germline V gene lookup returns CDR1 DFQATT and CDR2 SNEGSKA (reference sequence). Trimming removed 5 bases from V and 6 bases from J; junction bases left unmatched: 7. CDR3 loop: CSAFSGRFSNEQFL. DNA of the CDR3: TGCAGTGCTTTTAGCGGGAGGTTTAGCAATGAGCAGTTCCTC.

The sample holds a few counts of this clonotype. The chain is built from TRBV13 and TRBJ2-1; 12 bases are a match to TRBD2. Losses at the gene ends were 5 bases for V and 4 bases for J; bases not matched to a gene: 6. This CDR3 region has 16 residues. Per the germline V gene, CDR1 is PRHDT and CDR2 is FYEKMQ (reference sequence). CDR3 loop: CASSAGLAGRYNEQFF. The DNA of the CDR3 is TGTGCCAGCAGCGCAGGACTAGCGGGAAGATACAATGAGCAGTTCTTC.

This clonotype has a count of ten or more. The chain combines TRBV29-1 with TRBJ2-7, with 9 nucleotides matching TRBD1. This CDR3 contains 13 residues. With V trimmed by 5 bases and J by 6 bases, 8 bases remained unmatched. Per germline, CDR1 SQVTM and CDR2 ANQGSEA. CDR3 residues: CSVLWDRVREQYF. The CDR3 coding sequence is TGCAGCGTTTTGTGGGACAGGGTTCGCGAGCAGTACTTC.

The chain's CDR3 is CASRSAWTSQETQYF. The CDR3 DNA reads TGTGCCAGCAGGTCAGCCTGGACATCACAAGAGACCCAGTACTTC. V and J are TRBV28 and TRBJ2-5; weak D call: TRBD1 (5 bases). From germline, CDR1 is MDHEN and CDR2 SYDVKM. Trimming took off 6 bases at V and 2 bases at J, with 16 bases between the two ends. The CDR3 is 15 residues long.

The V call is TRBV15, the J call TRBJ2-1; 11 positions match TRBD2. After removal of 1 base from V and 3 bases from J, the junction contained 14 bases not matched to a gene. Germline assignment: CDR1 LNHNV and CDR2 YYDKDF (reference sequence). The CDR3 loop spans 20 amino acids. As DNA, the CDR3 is TGTGCCACCAGCAGAGCGCGTCTAGCGGGAGGTGAGATACGCTACAATGAGCAGTTCTTC. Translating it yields CATSRARLAGGEIRYNEQFF. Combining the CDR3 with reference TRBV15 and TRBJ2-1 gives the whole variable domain DAMVIQNPRYQVTQFGKPVTLSCSQTLNHNVMYWYQQKSSQAPKLLFHYYDKDFNNEADTPDNFQSRRPNTSFCFLDIRSPGLGDTAMYLCATSRARLAGGEIRYNEQFFGPGTRLTVL.

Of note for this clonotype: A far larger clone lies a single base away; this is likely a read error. The DNA for the CDR3 is TGTGCCAGCAGTACTACGAGACAGTTGTCCGAGCAGTTCTTC. Translation: CASSTTRQLSEQFF. This chain uses TRBV28 with TRBJ2-1; a weak D match, TRBD1 (5 bases). Germline V gene sequence: CDR1 MDHEN, CDR2 SYDVKM. CDR3 length equals 14 residues. Trimming took 5 bases from V and 10 from J, leaving 18 bases between them.

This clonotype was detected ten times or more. CDR3 region: CASSVHWTGMGSTDTQYF. CDR3 bases: TGTGCCAGCAGTGTCCATTGGACAGGTATGGGATCCACAGATACGCAGTATTTT. The rearrangement uses TRBV28 and TRBJ2-3; TRBD1 agrees at 7 bases. The CDR3 runs to 18 residues. V lost 5 bases to trimming and J lost 2 bases; unmatched junction nucleotides: 16. Per germline, CDR1 MDHEN and CDR2 SYDVKM.

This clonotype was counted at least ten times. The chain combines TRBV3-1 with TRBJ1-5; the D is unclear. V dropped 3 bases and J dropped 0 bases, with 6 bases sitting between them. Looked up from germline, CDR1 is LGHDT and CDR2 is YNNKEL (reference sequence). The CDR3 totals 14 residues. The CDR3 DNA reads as TGTGCCAGCAGCCAGGACTATAGCAATCAGCCCCAGCATTTT. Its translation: CASSQDYSNQPQHF.

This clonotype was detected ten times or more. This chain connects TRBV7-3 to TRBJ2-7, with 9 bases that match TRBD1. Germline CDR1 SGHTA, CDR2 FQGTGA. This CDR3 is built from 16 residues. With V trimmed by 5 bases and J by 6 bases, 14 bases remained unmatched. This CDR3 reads CASSQREPGQGFEQYF. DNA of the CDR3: TGTGCCAGCAGCCAAAGGGAGCCGGGACAGGGTTTCGAGCAGTACTTC.

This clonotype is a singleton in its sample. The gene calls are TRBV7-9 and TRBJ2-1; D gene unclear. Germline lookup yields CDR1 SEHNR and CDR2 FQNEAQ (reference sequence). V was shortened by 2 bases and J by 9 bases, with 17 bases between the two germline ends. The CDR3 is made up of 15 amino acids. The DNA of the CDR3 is TGTGCCAGCAGCTTAACACAGACCTCTTCGGGTGAGCAGTTCTTC. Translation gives CASSLTQTSSGEQFF.

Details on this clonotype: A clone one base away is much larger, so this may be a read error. This CDR3 reads CASSRDRDYEQFF. Here the CDR3 DNA reads TGTGCCAGCTCACGGGACAGGGACTACGAGCAGTTCTTC. The V and J genes are TRBV18 and TRBJ2-3; 9 bases align to TRBD1. The end of the DNA aligns better with TRBJ2-1, so the J call may be wrong. The CDR3 totals 13 residues. Germline V lookup: CDR1 KGHSH, CDR2 LQKENI.

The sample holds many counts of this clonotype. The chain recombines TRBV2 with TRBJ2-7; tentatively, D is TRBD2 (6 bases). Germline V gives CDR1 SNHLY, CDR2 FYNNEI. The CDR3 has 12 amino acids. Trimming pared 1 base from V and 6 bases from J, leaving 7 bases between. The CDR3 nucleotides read TGTGCCAGCAGTGAAGTGGGAGGCGAGCAGTACTTC. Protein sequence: CASSEVGGEQYF.